These 8 T cell receptor beta chains share one sample of origin, sequenced in a study of identical twins. TCRdb reanalysed the 5' RACE reads using MiXCR and keeps one entry per CDR3 protein. The sample carries 200,000 to 300,000 distinct CDR3 sequences, roughly 12% recorded once. The same specimen was also included in a second study, on yellow fever vaccine responses in identical twins.

Sequencing was carried out using memory (CD45RO+) T cells sorted from blood. The receptor set was obtained from a woman younger than 35 in good health.

This clonotype was recorded at least ten times. The rearrangement links TRBV27 to TRBJ1-1; D remains ambiguous. This CDR3 spans 14 amino acids. Looked up from germline, CDR1 is MNHEY and CDR2 is SMNVEV (reference sequence). V was shortened by 7 bases and J by 4 bases, with 16 bases between the two germline ends. The CDR3 nucleotides read TGTGCCAGCAAACCAGAGAGAAGGGTCACTGAAGCTTTCTTT. Translating gives CASKPERRVTEAFF.

This clonotype was recorded at least ten times. This chain joins TRBV28 and TRBJ2-2; maybe TRBD2 (5 bases). Trimming took 7 bases from V and 6 from J, leaving 18 bases between them. Germline V lookup: CDR1 MDHEN, CDR2 SYDVKM. This CDR3 comprises 15 residues. CDR3 DNA: TGTGCCAGCATCCTCTCTGGCCGGGGATCCGGGGAGCTGTTTTTT. Its protein product is CASILSGRGSGELFF.

This clonotype came up a few times. This rearrangement joins TRBV29-1 to TRBJ2-1; D remains ambiguous. The germline gives CDR1 SQVTM, CDR2 ANQGSEA. The CDR3 is made up of 14 amino acids. V gave up 0 bases and J gave up 1 base, with 7 bases separating them. The CDR3 DNA reads TGCAGCGTTGAAGATTACGGGTCCTACAATGAGCAGTTCTTC. It encodes CSVEDYGSYNEQFF.

The chain uses TRBV5-6 and TRBJ2-1; D not certain. The ends were cut back, 2 bases at V and 0 bases at J, with 9 bases in the middle. The germline CDR1 and CDR2 sequences are SGHDT and YYEEEE. The CDR3 totals 15 residues. The CDR3 nucleotides read TGTGCCAGCAGCTTCACTAAGAGCTCCTACAATGAGCAGTTCTTC. Translating gives CASSFTKSSYNEQFF.

In its sample, this clonotype was seen many times. The genes are TRBV11-2 and TRBJ2-2, with TRBD2 matching over 13 bases. V trimming: 6 bases; J trimming: 0 bases; junction bases outside the gene matches: 16. Germline lookup yields CDR1 SGHAT and CDR2 FQNNGV. CDR3 length: 21 amino acids. CDR3 DNA: TGTGCCAGCAGAGATTATTTGCCGGGACTAGCGGGGTTCGCGAACACCGGGGAGCTGTTTTTT. This codes for CASRDYLPGLAGFANTGELFF.

Only a few counts were recorded for this clonotype. The chain combines TRBV20-1 with TRBJ2-5; 9 bases are a match to TRBD1. Germline CDR1 is DFQATT and CDR2 is SNEGSKA (reference sequence). This CDR3 has 15 residues. The V segment lost 5 bases and the J segment 4 bases; nucleotides outside the gene matches: 11. The CDR3 protein is CSAGKRDRVSETQYF. The CDR3 DNA is TGCAGTGCTGGGAAACGGGACAGGGTATCAGAGACCCAGTACTTC.

This clonotype came up many times. The chain combines TRBV10-3 with TRBJ1-1, with unresolved D. Germline CDR1 and CDR2: ENHRY and SYGVKD. The V end was cut by 10 bases, the J end by 5 bases, with 14 bases between. The CDR3 loop spans 12 amino acids. CDR3 region: CATGILGTEAFF. CDR3 DNA: TGTGCCACGGGGATCTTAGGTACTGAAGCTTTCTTT.

This clonotype turned up a few times. In DNA form, the CDR3 reads TGTGCCAGCAGCCGGGACTTCTCTGGGGCCAACGTCCTGACTTTC. It codes for CASSRDFSGANVLTF. V gene TRBV28 combines with J gene TRBJ2-6, with D tentatively TRBD2 (6 bases). V was clipped by 6 bases and J by 0 bases, with 9 bases between them. This CDR3 region has 15 residues. CDR1 MDHEN and CDR2 SYDVKM come from the germline V gene.